This TCR beta chain was observed in a study of T cell responses to AZD1222 COVID-19 vaccine. General study findings and limits: Researchers report vaccine-associated CD4 TCRs spanning spike, with dominance at 160-218 and 743-854.

A word on this clone: Its cognate antigen is unknown.

Germline lookup yields CDR1 MNHEY and CDR2 SMNVEV (reference sequence). Trimming at V came to 1 base and at J to 5 bases, leaving 5 bases not matched to a gene. This CDR3 has 17 residues. Sequenced by immunoSEQ multiplex PCR; TCRdb stores in-frame clones only, minus some. The sample includes some 130,000 clones, 88% seen only once; the top ten take 7.6%. Source: peripheral blood, taken on day 0 of AZD1222 vaccination. This clonotype originated in an adult in good health. J is TRBJ1-6 and V is TRBV27; the match to TRBD1 covers 10 bases. The CDR3 sequence: CASSLFTGTGDNSPLHF. The CDR3 DNA reads as TGTGCCAGCAGTTTATTCACAGGGACAGGGGATAATTCACCCCTCCACTTT.